These T cell receptor beta chains were read from a single sample in a study of graft-versus-host responses after intestinal transplantation. Antigen specificity for these receptors is unknown. Clones were read by immunoSEQ multiplex PCR, and TCRdb kept only the in-frame ones, dropping some. This sample has 85,000 to 100,000 clones; about 93% occur once, and the top ten carry approximately 0.18%. The sequencing used unstimulated CD4+ T cells sorted from spleen or lymph node cells, collected before intestinal transplant. All receptors derive from a human donor who received an intestinal transplant. Both conserved end residues are part of each CDR3. Fields, in order: V gene, J gene, clone size, D gene, CDR3 protein, CDR3 DNA. D genes are given only for firm matches. Rows give clone size only sometimes, using once, few, many, or a class for an expanded clone.

V: TRBV2; J: TRBJ1-5; size: few; D: .; CDR3: CASSDVSRNQPQHF; DNA: TGTGCCAGCAGTGATGTTAGCCGCAATCAGCCCCAGCATTTT
V: TRBV2; J: TRBJ1-2; size: .; D: .; CDR3: CASSESLKGRGNGYTF; DNA: TGTGCCAGCAGTGAATCGCTCAAGGGCAGGGGAAATGGCTACACCTTC
V: TRBV28; J: TRBJ2-1; size: .; D: TRBD1; CDR3: CAPCLGQGTNNEQFF; DNA: TGTGCCCCATGCCTGGGACAGGGAACCAACAATGAGCAGTTCTTC
V: TRBV20-1; J: TRBJ2-1; size: .; D: .; CDR3: CSLSYYNEQFF; DNA: TGCAGTCTGTCGTATTACAATGAGCAGTTCTTC
V: TRBV29-1; J: TRBJ2-3; size: .; D: .; CDR3: CSVGKGDRATQYF; DNA: TGCAGCGTGGGGAAGGGGGATAGGGCTACGCAGTATTTT
V: TRBV30; J: TRBJ1-3; size: .; D: .; CDR3: CAWEVGSSGNTIYF; DNA: TGTGCCTGGGAAGTGGGGAGCTCTGGAAACACCATATATTTT
V: TRBV7-2; J: TRBJ1-3; size: .; D: TRBD1; CDR3: CASSLAGTGVLGNTIYF; DNA: TGTGCCAGCAGCTTGGCCGGGACAGGGGTCTTAGGAAACACCATATATTTT
V: TRBV4-3; J: TRBJ2-1; size: .; D: .; CDR3: CASSQDTRVEYNEQFF; DNA: TGCGCCAGCAGCCAAGACACCAGGGTAGAATACAATGAGCAGTTCTTC
V: TRBV4-1; J: TRBJ2-5; size: .; D: .; CDR3: CASSQDRAGLQETQYF; DNA: TGCGCCAGCAGCCAAGATCGAGCGGGTTTACAAGAGACCCAGTACTTC
V: TRBV6-5; J: TRBJ2-5; size: .; D: .; CDR3: CASSLDRKTQYF; DNA: TGTGCCAGCAGCCTCGACAGAAAGACCCAGTACTTC
V: TRBV12-5; J: TRBJ2-7; size: .; D: .; CDR3: CASGLVLYEQYF; DNA: TGTGCTAGTGGTTTGGTACTGTACGAGCAGTACTTC
V: TRBV5-1; J: TRBJ1-5; size: .; D: TRBD1; CDR3: CASSLGTGELYSNQPQHF; DNA: TGCGCCAGCAGCTTGGGGACAGGAGAACTCTATAGCAATCAGCCCCAGCATTTT
V: TRBV28; J: TRBJ1-6; size: once; D: TRBD1; CDR3: CASSFTGTENSPLHF; DNA: TGTGCCAGCAGTTTTACCGGGACAGAGAATTCACCCCTCCACTTT
V: TRBV27; J: TRBJ2-7; size: once; D: TRBD1; CDR3: CASSSLRQGTYEQYF; DNA: TGTGCCAGCAGTTCCCTCCGACAGGGGACCTACGAGCAGTACTTC
V: TRBV7-9; J: TRBJ1-2; size: .; D: .; CDR3: CASDASYGYTF; DNA: TGTGCCAGCGATGCGAGCTATGGCTACACCTTC
V: TRBV7-8; J: TRBJ2-1; size: .; D: TRBD2; CDR3: CASKTGTSDLNEQFF; DNA: TGTGCCAGCAAGACCGGGACTAGCGATCTCAATGAGCAGTTCTTC
V: TRBV1; J: TRBJ2-7; size: .; D: .; CDR3: CTSRDSSYEQYF; DNA: TGCACCAGCAGGGACAGCTCCTACGAGCAGTACTTC
V: TRBV7-8; J: TRBJ1-1; size: .; D: .; CDR3: CASSVTVRTEAFF; DNA: TGTGCCAGCAGCGTGACAGTGCGCACTGAAGCTTTCTTT
V: TRBV7-2; J: TRBJ2-3; size: .; D: .; CDR3: CASSLAFGSTDTQYF; DNA: TGTGCCAGCAGCTTAGCCTTCGGGTCCACAGATACGCAGTATTTT
V: TRBV4-3; J: TRBJ1-3; size: .; D: TRBD1; CDR3: CASSQDETGSGNTIYF; DNA: TGCGCCAGCAGCCAAGATGAGACAGGGAGCGGAAACACCATATATTTT
V: TRBV29-1; J: TRBJ2-3; size: once; D: .; CDR3: CSVCHRLVTDTQYF; DNA: TGCAGCGTTTGTCACAGGCTAGTTACAGATACGCAGTATTTT
V: TRBV5-1; J: TRBJ2-1; size: .; D: TRBD1; CDR3: CASSLGQGKDEQFF; DNA: TGCGCCAGCAGCTTGGGACAGGGTAAGGATGAGCAGTTCTTC